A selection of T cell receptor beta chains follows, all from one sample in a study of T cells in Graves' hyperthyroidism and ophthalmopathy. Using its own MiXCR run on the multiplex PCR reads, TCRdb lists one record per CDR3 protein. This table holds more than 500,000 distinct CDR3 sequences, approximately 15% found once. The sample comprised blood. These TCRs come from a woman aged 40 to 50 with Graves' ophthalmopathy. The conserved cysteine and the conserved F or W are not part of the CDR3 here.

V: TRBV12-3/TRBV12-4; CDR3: ASSGDGGAF
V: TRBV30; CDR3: AWSPPPAGNTIY
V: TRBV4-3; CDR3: ASSQDRGGRAGPLTLQY
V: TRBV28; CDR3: ASRRDRGNYQPQH
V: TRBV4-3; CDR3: ASSLGIPGEQY
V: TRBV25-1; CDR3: ASSESRLAGPTGELF
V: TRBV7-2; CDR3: ASSRDSGRSETQY
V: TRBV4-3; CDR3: ASSQGYGRDTEAF
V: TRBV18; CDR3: ASSQKQGAQTGANVLT
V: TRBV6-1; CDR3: ASHSGYEQY
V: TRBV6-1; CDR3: ASSLGPMMNTEAF
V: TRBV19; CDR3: ASSKTGDEQY
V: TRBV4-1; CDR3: ASSPTPRLAGFGTGELF